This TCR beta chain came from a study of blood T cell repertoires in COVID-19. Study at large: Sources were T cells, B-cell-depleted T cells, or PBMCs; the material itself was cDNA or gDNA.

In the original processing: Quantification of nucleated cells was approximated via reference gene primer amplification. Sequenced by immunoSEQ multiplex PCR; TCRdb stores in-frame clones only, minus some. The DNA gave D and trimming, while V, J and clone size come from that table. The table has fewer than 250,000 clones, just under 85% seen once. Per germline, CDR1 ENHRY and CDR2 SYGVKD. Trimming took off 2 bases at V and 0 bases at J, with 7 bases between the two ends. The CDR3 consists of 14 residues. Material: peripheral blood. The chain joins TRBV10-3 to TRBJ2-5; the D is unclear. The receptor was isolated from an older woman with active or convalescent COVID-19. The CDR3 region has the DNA TGTGCCATCAGTGAGACCCTATACCAAGAGACCCAGTACTTC. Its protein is CAISETLYQETQYF.